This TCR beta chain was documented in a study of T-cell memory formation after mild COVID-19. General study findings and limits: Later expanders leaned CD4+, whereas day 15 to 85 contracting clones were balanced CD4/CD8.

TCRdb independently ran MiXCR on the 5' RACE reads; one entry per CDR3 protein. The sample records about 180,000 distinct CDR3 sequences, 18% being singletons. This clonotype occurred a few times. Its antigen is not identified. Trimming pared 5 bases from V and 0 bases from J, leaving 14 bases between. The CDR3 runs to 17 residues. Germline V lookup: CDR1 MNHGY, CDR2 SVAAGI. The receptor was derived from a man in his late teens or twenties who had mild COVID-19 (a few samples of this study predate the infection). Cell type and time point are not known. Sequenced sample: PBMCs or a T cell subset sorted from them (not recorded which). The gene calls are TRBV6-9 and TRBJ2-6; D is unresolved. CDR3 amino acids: CASSPPNPASGANVLTF. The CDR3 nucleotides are TGTGCCAGCAGTCCCCCCAATCCAGCCTCTGGGGCCAACGTCCTGACTTTC.